This T cell receptor beta chain appears in the sequencing data of a study of human T cells and chemical hapten exposure. Study background: Sensitization employed 2% DPC on approximately 2 cm by approximately 2 cm of upper inner arm skin.

TCRdb used MiXCR to reprocess the RACE reads, holding one entry per CDR3 protein. The repertoire includes approximately 95,000 distinct CDR3 sequences, about an eighth of them detected once, and roughly 3% sits in the top ten. Germline CDR1 SEHNR, CDR2 FQNEAQ (reference sequence). This CDR3 spans 15 amino acids. This clonotype was seen repeatedly, ten times or more. Specified time point: patch test 2, 6 weeks after DPC sensitization. As for treatment: therapeutic diphenylcyclopropenone sensitization with weekly scalp DPC. V usage is TRBV7-9 and J usage is TRBJ2-6; no reliable D call. The clonotype originates from a woman in her thirties or forties with alopecia areata. Some clones in this sample may be carry-over from other donors' samples. The sequencing used whole blood, collected in connection with sensitization to the hapten diphenylcyclopropenone (DPC). Here the CDR3 DNA reads TGTGCGGACGGCAGACCCGTTTCTGGGGCCAACGTCCTGACTTTC. This translates into CADGRPVSGANVLTF.